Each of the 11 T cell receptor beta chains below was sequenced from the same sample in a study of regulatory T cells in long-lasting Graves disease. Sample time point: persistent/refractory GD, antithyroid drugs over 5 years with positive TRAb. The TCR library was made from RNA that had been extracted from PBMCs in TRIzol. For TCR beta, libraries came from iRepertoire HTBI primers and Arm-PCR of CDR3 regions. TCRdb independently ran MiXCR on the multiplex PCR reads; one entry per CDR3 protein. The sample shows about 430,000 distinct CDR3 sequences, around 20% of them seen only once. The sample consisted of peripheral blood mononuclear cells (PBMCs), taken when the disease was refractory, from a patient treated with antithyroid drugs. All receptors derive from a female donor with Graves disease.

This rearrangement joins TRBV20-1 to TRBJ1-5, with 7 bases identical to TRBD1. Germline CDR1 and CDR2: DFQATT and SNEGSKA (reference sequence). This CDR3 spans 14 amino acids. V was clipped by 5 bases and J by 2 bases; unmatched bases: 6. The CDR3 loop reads CSAQDRSGNQPQHF. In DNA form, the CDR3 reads TGCAGTGCTCAGGACAGGTCGGGCAATCAGCCCCAGCATTTT.

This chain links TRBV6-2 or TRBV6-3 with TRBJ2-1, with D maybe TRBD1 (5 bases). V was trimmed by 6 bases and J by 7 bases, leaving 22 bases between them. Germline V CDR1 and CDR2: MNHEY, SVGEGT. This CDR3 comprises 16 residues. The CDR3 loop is CASRTFGALKANEQFF. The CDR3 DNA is TGTGCCAGCAGGACCTTTGGGGCCCTCAAGGCTAATGAGCAGTTCTTC.

The CDR3 region has the DNA TGCAGTGCGGACGTCGTTGGGGAGAACACTGAAGCTTTCTTT. Protein sequence: CSADVVGENTEAFF. V and J are TRBV20-1 and TRBJ1-1; D not resolved. Germline V CDR1 and CDR2: DFQATT, SNEGSKA (reference sequence). This CDR3 has 14 amino acids. Trimming took off 6 bases at V and 1 base at J, with 15 bases between the two ends.

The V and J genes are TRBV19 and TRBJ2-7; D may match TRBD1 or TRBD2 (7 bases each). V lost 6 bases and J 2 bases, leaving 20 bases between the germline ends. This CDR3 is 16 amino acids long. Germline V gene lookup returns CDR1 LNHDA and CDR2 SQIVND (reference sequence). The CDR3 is CASSRGGSRAPYEQYF. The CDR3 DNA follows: TGTGCCAGTAGCAGGGGGGGAAGTAGGGCCCCCTACGAGCAGTACTTC.

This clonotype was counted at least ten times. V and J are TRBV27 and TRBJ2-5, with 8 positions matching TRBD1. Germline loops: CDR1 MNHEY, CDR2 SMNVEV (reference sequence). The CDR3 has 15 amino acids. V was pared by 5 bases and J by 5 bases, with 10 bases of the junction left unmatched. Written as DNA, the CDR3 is TGTGCCAGCAGTAGCCTGGGGACAGGTCAGGAGACCCAGTACTTC. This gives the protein CASSSLGTGQETQYF.

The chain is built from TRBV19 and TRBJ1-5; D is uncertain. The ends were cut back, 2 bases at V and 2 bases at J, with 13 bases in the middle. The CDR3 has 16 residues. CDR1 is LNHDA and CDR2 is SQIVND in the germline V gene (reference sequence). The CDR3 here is CASSILRRKGNQPQHF. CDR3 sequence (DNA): TGTGCCAGTAGTATACTCCGGAGGAAGGGCAATCAGCCCCAGCATTTT.

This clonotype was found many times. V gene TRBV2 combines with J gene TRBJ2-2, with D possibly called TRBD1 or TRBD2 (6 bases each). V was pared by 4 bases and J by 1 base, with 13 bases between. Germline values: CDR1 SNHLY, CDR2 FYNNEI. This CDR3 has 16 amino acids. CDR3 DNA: TGTGCCAGCAGTGGGGGGGCGGGGAGGAACACCGGGGAGCTGTTTTTT. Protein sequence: CASSGGAGRNTGELFF.

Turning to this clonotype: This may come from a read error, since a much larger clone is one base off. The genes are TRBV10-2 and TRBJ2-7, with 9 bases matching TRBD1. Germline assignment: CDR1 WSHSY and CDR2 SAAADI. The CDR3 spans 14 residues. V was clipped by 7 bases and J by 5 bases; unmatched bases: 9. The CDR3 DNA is TGCGCCAGCATCGGAACCAGGACAGGGGACGAGCAGTACTTC. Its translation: CASIGTRTGDEQYF.

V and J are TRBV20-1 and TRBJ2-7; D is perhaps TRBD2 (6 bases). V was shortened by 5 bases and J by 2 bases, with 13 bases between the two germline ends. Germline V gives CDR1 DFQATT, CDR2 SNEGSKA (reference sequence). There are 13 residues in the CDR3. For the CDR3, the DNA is TGCAGTGCTCACTCCCCGGGGGCCTACGAGCAGTACTTC. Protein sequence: CSAHSPGAYEQYF.

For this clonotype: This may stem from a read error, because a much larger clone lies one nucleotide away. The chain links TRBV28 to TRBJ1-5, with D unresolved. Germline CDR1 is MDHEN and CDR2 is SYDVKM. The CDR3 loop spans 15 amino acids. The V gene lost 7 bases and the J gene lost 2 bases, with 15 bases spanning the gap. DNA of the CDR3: TGTGCCAGCACCCAAGAAGACGGGGGCAATCAGCCCCAGCATTTT. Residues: CASTQEDGGNQPQHF.

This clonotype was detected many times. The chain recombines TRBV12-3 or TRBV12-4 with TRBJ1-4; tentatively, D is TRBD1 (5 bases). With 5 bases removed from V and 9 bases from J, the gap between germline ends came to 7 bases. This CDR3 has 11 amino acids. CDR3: CASSPGKKLFF. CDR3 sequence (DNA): TGTGCCAGCAGTCCAGGGAAAAAACTGTTTTTT.